These T cell receptor beta chains were read from a single sample in a study of cytomegalovirus exposure and HLA in healthy donors. Measured with immunoSEQ multiplex PCR; TCRdb has only the in-frame clones, and not every one. The repertoire consists of about 190,000 clones, with under 80% occurring once and the leading ten covering approximately 4.8%. Sequences were obtained from PBMCs. The receptors were sampled from a young man in good health and CMV-seropositive. Both conserved end residues are part of each CDR3. The order of the fields is J gene, V gene, D gene, CDR3 protein. D genes are given only for firm matches.

>TRBJ1-2|TRBV27|.
CASSLNRQNYGYTF
>TRBJ1-2|TRBV5-4|.
CASSQNTNYGYTF
>TRBJ2-3|TRBV7-9|TRBD1
CASRTLGRGSTDTQYF
>TRBJ1-1|TRBV7-9|.
CASSLASQVNTEAFF
>TRBJ1-2|TRBV12-5|.
CASGLVLDSANYGYTF
>TRBJ2-4|TRBV2|TRBD1
CASSEGRQGASKNIQYF
>TRBJ2-5|TRBV2|.
CARGGPGVETQYF
>TRBJ1-4|TRBV5-8|.
CANSFGGDAEKLFF
>TRBJ2-1|TRBV6-4|TRBD2
CASSELAGVNEQFF
>TRBJ2-3|TRBV4-2|.
CASSQLGADTQYF
>TRBJ2-1|TRBV11-2|TRBD2
CASSSPGGDEQFF
>TRBJ2-7|TRBV14|.
CASSHNRAGSYEQYF
>TRBJ1-6|TRBV25-1|.
CASSDVGIRSPLHF
>TRBJ2-1|TRBV11-3|TRBD2
CASSTSRTSGPYNEQFF
>TRBJ2-5|TRBV6-4|TRBD2
CASSDLGLAGSETQYF
>TRBJ2-3|TRBV29-1|.
CSVRSQGRGDTQYF
>TRBJ2-5|TRBV5-1|TRBD2
CASRSSGISETQYF
>TRBJ2-5|TRBV7-7|TRBD1
CASSPDRAQEQYF
>TRBJ2-1|TRBV5-4|TRBD2
CASSLASGGGNEQFF
>TRBJ1-4|TRBV30|TRBD1
CAWTRGTGGYEKLFF
>TRBJ2-5|TRBV5-4|.
CASSGGGRGFQETQYF
>TRBJ1-5|TRBV7-2|.
CASSLASGEQPQHF
>TRBJ2-5|TRBV7-6|.
CASSLGDWGAQYF
>TRBJ1-4|TRBV5-1|.
CASSASQGFNEKLFF
>TRBJ1-5|TRBV4-3|TRBD1
CASSQEDRAGNQPQHF
>TRBJ1-6|TRBV1|.
CTSFLDSSYNSPLHF
>TRBJ1-4|TRBV4-3|.
CASSQERGEKLFF
>TRBJ1-2|TRBV6-6|TRBD1
CASSRTGGYTF
>TRBJ1-2|TRBV7-9|.
CASSLRGMEHGYTF